The present entry profiles one TCR beta chain with its context. This clone showed up just a few times. Its antigen is currently not known. No per-base quality is available; no much larger clone lies one base away. In light of the paper, this sample's time point label describes: blood 2 weeks post-SBRT. What this sample's treatment or condition label stands for: 15 Gy SBRT to primary tumor, nephrectomy 4 weeks later. Serial peripheral blood from radiation-treated patients was sampled at baseline, 2 weeks and 4 weeks after SBRT to track tumor-enriched clonotypes. All patients had renal cell carcinoma with clear cell pathology. The QIAamp DNA Blood Mini Kit (Qiagen) was used to prepare genomic DNA for TCR sequencing. The analyses included only samples that passed all quality control checks. TCR beta libraries were generated from genomic DNA with the immunoSEQ kit, following the manufacturer's recommendations. To prepare the libraries, a first multiplex PCR with proprietary primers was run, followed by a second PCR that added unique barcodes, and a bead cleanup was done after each round. A kit-provided positive control reaction and a negative control reaction were included in every sample batch. The final libraries were assessed on an Agilent 4200 TapeStation D1000 ScreenTape, pooled by volume, and quantified by qPCR. Sequencing was performed on an Illumina NextSeq500 using a MidOutput 150-cycle cartridge, with 156 Read1 cycles, 15 Index1 cycles, and the kit custom primers. The pooled library was loaded at approximately 1 pM with a roughly 20% PhiX control spike-in. Turning to the authors' computational methods: Vendor-processed data were analyzed in R, with a clonotype defined as all T cells sharing the same CDR3 nucleotide sequence. For clone abundance analyses, frequencies were normalized to the 10,000 most abundant clones in each sample. Public T cell clones, which averaged fewer than five per sample, were removed prior to analysis. A difference in abundance of at least 32-fold between compartments was used to define tumor-enriched and baseline blood-enriched clonotypes. Clonotypes expanded or contracted between blood time points were identified with a beta-binomial differential abundance model. Tumor-blood repertoire similarity was measured with the Baroni-Urbani and Buser coefficient, and groups were compared using two-tailed Wilcoxon tests in R. Entries here come from immuneACCESS through TCRdb and include only in-frame sequences with V and J called. Some clones fail to appear in such tables; in the studies checked, an unresolved V gene covers under half of the shortfall, and the cause of the remainder is unknown. Clone size and V and J calls were adopted from that table, with D and trimming inferred from the DNA. This sample is represented by around 120,000 clones; 80% to 90% of them were singletons. The ten top clones hold under 2.5% of the sample.

This specimen comes from a study of radiation and T cells in renal cell carcinoma (TCRdb year 2020). In terms of the full investigation: The samples were obtained from a clinical trial, where primary renal cell carcinomas were treated with 15 Gy stereotactic body radiation therapy and then removed by nephrectomy 4 weeks afterward. In total, about 50 samples underwent TCR beta sequencing: some 26 tumors plus 27 peripheral blood samples. A total of approximately 3,800,000 unique CDR3 nucleotide sequences, encoding roughly 2.7 million unique CDR3 amino acid sequences, were found across all 50 or so samples. The paper's findings and limits, for the study overall: Effects of radiation dose or scheduling on the TCR repertoire could not be addressed with the single-armed trial design. An increase in top tumor clonotypes in blood was observed from baseline to 2 weeks post-radiation, followed by contraction by 4 weeks, which was taken to suggest transient expansion of tumor-resident clones. Because no pretreatment tumor biopsies were available, whether clonotypes were present in the tumor at baseline could not be determined. Dynamics of the blood repertoire were not tracked past 4 weeks after treatment.

This TCR derives from a woman aged 60-75 years with renal cell carcinoma. The sequencing used blood, collected from a patient whose treatment included radiotherapy and nephrectomy.

Here is the DNA: TGTGCCAGTAGTAAGACGTCAGGTATCAATCAGCCCCAGCATTTT. Translation gives CASSKTSGINQPQHF. The chain couples TRBV19 to TRBJ1-5; the D gene lacks a confident call. In the germline V gene (reference sequence), CDR1 corresponds to LNHDA and CDR2 to SQIVND. V is shortened by 4 bases, J by 3 bases, and the region joining them spans 13 bases. From the cysteine up to the phenylalanine, the CDR3 has a length of 15 residues. Left in the record is the CDR3 DNA by itself, 45 bases read in frame from the first base.